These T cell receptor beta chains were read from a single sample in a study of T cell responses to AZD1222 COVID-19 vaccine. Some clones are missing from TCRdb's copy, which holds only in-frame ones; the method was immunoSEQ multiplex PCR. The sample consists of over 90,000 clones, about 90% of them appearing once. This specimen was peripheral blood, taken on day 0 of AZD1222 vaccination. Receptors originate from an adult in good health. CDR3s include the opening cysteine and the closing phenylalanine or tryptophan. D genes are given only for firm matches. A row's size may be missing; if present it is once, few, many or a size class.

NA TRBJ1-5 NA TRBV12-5 CASGFFASGDQPQHF TGTGCTAGTGGTTTCTTCGCATCTGGGGATCAGCCCCAGCATTTT
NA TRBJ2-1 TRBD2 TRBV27 CASSKPIAGGHNEQFF TGTGCCAGCAGTAAACCGATAGCGGGGGGGCACAATGAGCAGTTCTTC
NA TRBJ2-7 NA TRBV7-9 CASSLGGQPLYEQYF TGTGCCAGCAGCTTAGGTGGACAGCCTTTATACGAGCAGTACTTC
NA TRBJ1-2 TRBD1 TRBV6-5 CASSIDRGTYGYTF TGTGCCAGCAGTATTGACAGGGGGACCTATGGCTACACCTTC
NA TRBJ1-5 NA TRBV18 CASSPYSTGPDSNQPQHF TGTGCCAGCTCACCATATTCTACAGGGCCCGATAGCAATCAGCCCCAGCATTTT
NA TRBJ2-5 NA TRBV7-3 CASSPGGGETQYF TGTGCCAGCAGCCCTGGCGGCGGAGAGACCCAGTACTTC
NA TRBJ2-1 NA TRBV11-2 CASSKKGDEQFF TGTGCCAGCAGCAAGAAGGGAGATGAGCAGTTCTTC
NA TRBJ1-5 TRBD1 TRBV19 CASSIRTGNQPQHF TGTGCCAGTAGTATACGGACAGGGAATCAGCCCCAGCATTTT
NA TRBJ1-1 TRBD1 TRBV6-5 CASRDRIVMGTEAFF TGTGCCAGCCGGGACAGGATCGTTATGGGCACTGAAGCTTTCTTT
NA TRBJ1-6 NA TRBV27 CASSLSGHSSPLHF TGTGCCAGCAGTTTGTCAGGGCATAGTTCACCCCTCCACTTT
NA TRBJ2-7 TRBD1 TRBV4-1 CASSQGTGLSSYEQYF TGCGCCAGCAGCCAAGGGACAGGCCTAAGCTCCTACGAGCAGTACTTC
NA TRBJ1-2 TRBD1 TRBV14 CASSRDRRSLLKGYTF TGTGCCAGCAGCCGGGACAGGAGAAGCCTATTGAAGGGCTACACCTTC
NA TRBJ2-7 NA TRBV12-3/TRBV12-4 CASGRGNYEQYF TGTGCCAGCGGTCGAGGGAACTACGAGCAGTACTTC
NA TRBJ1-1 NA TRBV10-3 CAISGEGNTEAFF TGTGCCATCAGTGGGGAGGGTAACACTGAAGCTTTCTTT
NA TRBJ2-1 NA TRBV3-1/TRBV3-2 CASSQGLQEQFF TGTGCCAGCAGCCAAGGTCTACAAGAGCAGTTCTTC
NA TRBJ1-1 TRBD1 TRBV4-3 CASSQDFVGQGANAFF TGCGCCAGCAGCCAAGATTTTGTGGGACAGGGGGCAAATGCTTTCTTT
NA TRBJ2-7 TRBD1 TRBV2 CASSDLQGYVYEQYF TGTGCCAGCAGTGACTTACAGGGGTATGTTTACGAGCAGTACTTC
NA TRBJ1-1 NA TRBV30 CAWSVRAGTEAFF TGTGCCTGGAGTGTCAGGGCGGGGACTGAAGCTTTCTTT
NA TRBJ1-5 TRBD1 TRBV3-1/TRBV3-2 CASSPGTGSIGNQPQHF TGTGCCAGCAGCCCCGGGACAGGAAGTATTGGCAATCAGCCCCAGCATTTT
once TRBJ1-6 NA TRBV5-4 CASSSKKRDSPLHF TGTGCCAGCAGCTCCAAAAAACGGGATTCACCCCTCCACTTT
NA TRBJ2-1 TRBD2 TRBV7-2 CASSFRRGYYNEQFF TGTGCCAGCAGCTTTAGGCGGGGGTACTACAATGAGCAGTTCTTC
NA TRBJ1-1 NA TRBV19 CASSLRGGMNTEAFF TGTGCCAGTAGCCTTCGGGGGGGGATGAACACTGAAGCTTTCTTT
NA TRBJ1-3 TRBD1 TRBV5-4 CASSPDRGVNTIYF TGTGCCAGCAGCCCCGACAGGGGGGTAAACACCATATATTTT
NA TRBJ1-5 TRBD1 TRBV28 CASSLPQGAAVKPQHF TGTGCCAGCAGTTTGCCACAGGGGGCCGCCGTGAAGCCCCAGCATTTT
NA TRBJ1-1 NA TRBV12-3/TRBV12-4 CASRPGRYTEAFF TGTGCCAGCAGGCCTGGCCGATACACTGAAGCTTTCTTT
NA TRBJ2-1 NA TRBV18 CASSPMTAGVANEQFF TGTGCCAGCTCTCCAATGACAGCCGGAGTGGCCAATGAGCAGTTCTTC
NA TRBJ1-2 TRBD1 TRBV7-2 CASTRGGPQGPRSYGYTF TGTGCCAGCACGAGGGGGGGCCCACAGGGGCCTCGGAGTTATGGCTACACCTTC
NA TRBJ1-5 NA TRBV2 CASSGTSRGQPQHF TGTGCCAGCAGTGGGACGTCCCGAGGACAGCCCCAGCATTTT
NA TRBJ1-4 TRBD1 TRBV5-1 CASSQGQGRYNEKLFF TGCGCCAGCAGCCAGGGACAGGGGAGGTATAATGAAAAACTGTTTTTT
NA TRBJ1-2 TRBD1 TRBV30 CAWSLQGAGYGYTF TGTGCCTGGAGCCTCCAGGGGGCCGGCTATGGCTACACCTTC
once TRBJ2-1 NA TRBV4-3 CASSQGEGAGNNEQFF TGCGCCAGCAGCCAAGGAGAAGGGGCCGGGAACAATGAGCAGTTCTTC
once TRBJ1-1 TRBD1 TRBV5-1 CASSFPDRATEAFF TGCGCCAGCAGCTTCCCCGACAGGGCCACTGAAGCTTTCTTT
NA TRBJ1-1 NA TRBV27 CASRALGEGNTEAFF TGTGCCAGCAGAGCTTTAGGGGAGGGCAACACTGAAGCTTTCTTT
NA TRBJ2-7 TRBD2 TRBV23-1 CASSHSGLAGTYEQYF TGCGCCAGCAGTCATTCTGGACTAGCGGGGACCTACGAGCAGTACTTC
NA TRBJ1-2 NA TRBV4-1 CASSYAPANYGYTF TGCGCCAGCAGCTATGCCCCCGCTAACTATGGCTACACCTTC
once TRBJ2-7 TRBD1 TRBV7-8 CASSLVGQGYEQYF TGTGCCAGCAGCTTAGTGGGACAGGGCTACGAGCAGTACTTC
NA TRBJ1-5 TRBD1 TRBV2 CASRGTVSNQPQHF TGTGCCAGCAGGGGGACAGTTAGCAATCAGCCCCAGCATTTT
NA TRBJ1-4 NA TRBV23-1 CASSLKGVDEKLFF TGCGCCAGCAGCCTCAAGGGGGTGGATGAAAAACTGTTTTTT
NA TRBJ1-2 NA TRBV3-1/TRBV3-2 CASSPSQGGYGYTF TGTGCCAGCAGCCCCTCGCAGGGCGGGTATGGCTACACCTTC
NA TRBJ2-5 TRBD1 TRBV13 CASSPGQGAVFGETQYF TGTGCCAGCAGTCCGGGACAGGGGGCGGTGTTCGGGGAGACCCAGTACTTC
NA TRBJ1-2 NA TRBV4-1 CASSQGESRDYGYTF TGCGCCAGCAGCCAAGGGGAGTCTAGGGACTATGGCTACACCTTC
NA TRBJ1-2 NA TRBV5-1 CASSWGDGGYTF TGCGCCAGCAGCTGGGGGGACGGAGGCTACACCTTC
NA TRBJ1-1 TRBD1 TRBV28 CASARPRGQGDTEAFF TGTGCCAGCGCGCGGCCCCGTGGGCAGGGGGACACTGAAGCTTTCTTT
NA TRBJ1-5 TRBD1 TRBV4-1 CASSQGPGTGAEQPQHF TGCGCCAGCAGCCAGGGACCCGGGACAGGGGCGGAGCAGCCCCAGCATTTT
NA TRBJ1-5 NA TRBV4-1 CASSQEPGGEGQPQHF TGCGCCAGCAGCCAAGAACCCGGGGGCGAGGGTCAGCCCCAGCATTTT
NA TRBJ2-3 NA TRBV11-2 CASSLAGATSTDTQYF TGTGCCAGCAGCTTAGCGGGGGCTACTAGCACAGATACGCAGTATTTT
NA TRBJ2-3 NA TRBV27 CASSLYVGPYTDTQYF TGTGCCAGCAGTTTATATGTGGGACCGTACACAGATACGCAGTATTTT
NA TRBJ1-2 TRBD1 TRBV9 CASSTGTGQDGYTF TGTGCCAGCAGCACCGGCACAGGACAGGATGGCTACACCTTC
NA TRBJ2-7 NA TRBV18 CASSTDYEQYF TGTGCCAGCTCAACCGACTACGAGCAGTACTTC
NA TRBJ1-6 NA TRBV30 CAWARQDDSPLHF TGTGCCTGGGCCAGGCAGGATGATTCACCCCTCCACTTT
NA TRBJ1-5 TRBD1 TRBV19 CASTPTGWGQPQHF TGTGCCAGCACACCGACAGGGTGGGGTCAGCCCCAGCATTTT
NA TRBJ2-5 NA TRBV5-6 CASSSIDRGGEETQYF TGTGCCAGCAGCTCCATCGACAGGGGAGGGGAGGAGACCCAGTACTTC
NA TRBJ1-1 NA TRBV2 CATSTRSGGNTEAFF TGTGCCACCTCAACCAGGTCCGGCGGAAACACTGAAGCTTTCTTT
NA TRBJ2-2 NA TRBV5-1 CASSLAAAQTGELFF TGCGCCAGCAGCTTGGCAGCAGCGCAGACCGGGGAGCTGTTTTTT